This T cell receptor (beta chain) came from a study of tumor and adjacent non-tumor tissue in lung cancer (dated by TCRdb to 2017 to 2018). General notes on the study: By cancer type, the cohort comprised 12 adenocarcinoma patients, 2 squamous cell carcinoma patients and 1 small cell lung cancer patient. Ages among the roughly 15 patients ranged from roughly 30 to 85 years, there were about ten men and 5 women, and disease was at TNM stage I to III. TCRbeta CDR3 sequencing was performed on 25 to 35 paired specimens, with one tumor sample and one normal lung sample collected per patient. Sequencing generated a total of 125,075,908 productive TCRbeta reads, averaging roughly 4.2 million reads per sample. The study compared bulk TCRbeta repertoires from lung tumor tissue and matched distant non-tumor lung tissue of some 14 lung cancer patients.

Library preparation was by multiplex PCR. The sequencer was an Illumina HiSeq 2500. Following protocols modified from ARM-PCR, the researchers constructed TCRbeta libraries through three rounds of nested PCR with primers (Table S4). PCR products of 200-500 bp were gel-excised and purified with the QIAquick gel extraction kit before sequencing. Regarding the original processing steps: Trimmomatic was used to clean the reads, FLASH was used to merge the reads into complete CDR3 sequences, and MiTCR was used to assign the reads to V(D)J germline segments. Clonal diversity was calculated as the inverse Simpson's index using VDJtools. A read counted as productive if the sequence was in-frame and lacked a premature stop codon. TCRdb handled the public reads itself, with Q25 trimming in fastp and clone calling in MiXCR, and kept productive beta chains. Every CDR3 protein is listed once, alongside the most common genes and DNA of its rows. None of the V and J calls come from the authors' own analysis; TCRdb made them. The sample yields more than 55,000 distinct CDR3 sequences; 65% to 80% were counted once. In total, the top ten clones hold under 45% of the sample.

The investigation overall reported the following: Neither the sequencing platform nor unique molecular identifiers are mentioned in the methods. Only about 15 patients were in the cohort, and the authors stated that larger samples and more detailed clinical data are needed. Significantly higher TCR diversity was found in younger patients, and higher tumor TCR diversity was associated with shorter overall and disease-free survival. A significantly larger cumulative share of the repertoire was made up by the top 100 clones in normal lung than in tumor tissue. Tumor tissue showed significantly higher TCR diversity (inverse Simpson) than normal lung tissue, at around 450 vs 150 (P = 0.0075, Mann-Whitney U test). Peripheral blood was not sequenced, so blood TCRbeta repertoires in these lung cancer patients were not examined.

Bulk unsorted tissue served as the source for RNA extraction, and RNA quality was assessed using a NanoDrop ND-1000 and an Agilent 2100. For the normal lung samples, distant non-tumor tissue was collected more than 3 cm away from the tumor edge. The donors were newly diagnosed lung cancer patients admitted for thoracic surgery in China from August to November 2014 who had not received prior chemotherapy. Patients with previous radiotherapy or chemotherapy, or with another concurrent cancer, were excluded from the study. Surgical tissue pieces of roughly 1-2.2 cm3 were preserved in RNAlater solution and were kept at -80 degrees C until use. A word on this clonotype: What this receptor recognizes is not known. No clone much larger than this one lies a single base away; base qualities are absent.

Compared with germline, V lacks 3 bases and J lacks 16 bases; bases without a gene match: 12. Inclusive of the bounding cysteine and phenylalanine, the CDR3 is 15 residues long. The read is trimmed to its CDR3 DNA, 45 bases read in frame from base 1. The germline V gene sets CDR1 to SGHDN and CDR2 to FVKESK. The chain is encoded by TRBV14 joined to TRBJ2-1, and 13 bases in between align with TRBD2. This sequence was found in a man between 60 and 75 years old with non-small cell lung cancer. Sequencing input: distant non-tumor lung tissue. The DNA sequence is as follows: TGTGCCAGCAGCCATACTAGCGGGAGGGCCGATGACCACTTCTTC. Its protein reads: CASSHTSGRADDHFF.